This T cell receptor (beta chain) is from a study of cytomegalovirus exposure and HLA in healthy donors. On the study more broadly: Researchers previously reported finding 90 million to 130 million unique TCR beta sequences from around 200 million T cells.

Use of 60 Vbeta and 13 Jbeta primers characterized the PCR. The assay was immunoSEQ multiplex PCR, and TCRdb's table has in-frame clones only and misses some. This sample has 130,000 or so clones, with approximately 74% found just once. V lost 0 bases and J 6 bases, leaving 11 bases between the germline ends. This CDR3 spans 14 amino acids. Germline CDR1 MNHEY, CDR2 SMNVEV (reference sequence). The chain is built from TRBV27 and TRBJ1-2; TRBD1 might be the D (5 bases). The sample consisted of PBMCs. The TCR was taken from a male donor in good health and CMV-seronegative. CDR3 region: CASSLSTGQDGYTF. The CDR3 DNA reads TGTGCCAGCAGTTTATCCACAGGTCAGGATGGCTACACCTTC.